This T cell receptor (beta chain) was identified in a study of T cell repertoires in cytomegalovirus infection. In the study overall: The authors used CMV epitopes that were HLA-C-restricted (recently identified) and HLA-B-restricted (well studied). Study conclusions and caveats: Totalled public TCR beta family frequency picked out people who carried CMV plus the relevant HLA.

MiXCR, applied by TCRdb to the reads, yields one record per CDR3 protein. Here the sample spans under 450,000 distinct CDR3 sequences, about 35% being singletons. This clonotype came up a few times. Its target is not known. The CDR3 length is 17 residues. Germline CDR1 is SQVTM and CDR2 is ANQGSEA. V lost 6 bases and J lost 1, with 25 bases in between. The input for sequencing was cultured PBMCs, taken from culture after CMV antigen stimulation. This chain links TRBV29-1 with TRBJ2-7; D might be TRBD1 (7 bases). This receptor was identified in a human donor in good health (CMV status not recorded). Some clones in this sample may be carry-over from other donors' samples. The CDR3 region is CSVALVPRGTASYEQYV. The CDR3 bases are TGCAGCGTGGCCCTCGTCCCCCGCGGGACAGCATCCTACGAGCAGTACGTC.